The 32 T cell receptor beta chains listed next were all sequenced from one sample in a study of blood T cell repertoires in COVID-19. Only in-frame clones appear in the TCRdb table, and some are missing; sequencing was by immunoSEQ multiplex PCR. The sample includes some 290,000 clones, approximately 91% of them seen just once. Source material: PBMCs or T cells enriched from blood (not recorded which). The receptors originated from a woman aged 35 to 49 with acute COVID-19.

The V and J genes are TRBV5-1 and TRBJ2-3; possibly TRBD2 for D (5 bases). This CDR3 comprises 14 residues. CDR1 is SGHRS and CDR2 is YFSETQ in the germline V gene. Trimming removed 3 bases at V and 0 bases at J, with 8 bases between. CDR3 in amino acids: CASSWSGSTDTQYF. The CDR3 DNA is TGCGCCAGCAGCTGGAGCGGTAGCACAGATACGCAGTATTTT. The whole variable domain, filled in from reference TRBV5-1 and TRBJ2-3, reads KAGVTQTPRYLIKTRGQQVTLSCSPISGHRSVSWYQQTPGQGLQFLFEYFSETQRNKGNFPGRFSGRQFSNSRSEMNVSTLELGDSALYLCASSWSGSTDTQYFGPGTRLTVL.

V usage is TRBV19 and J usage is TRBJ2-1, with 8 bases lining up with TRBD2. The V and J ends lost 5 bases and 4 bases, in that order; junction bases with no gene match: 16. Looked up from germline, CDR1 is LNHDA and CDR2 is SQIVND (reference sequence). This CDR3 has 18 residues. The CDR3 sequence is CASSSPPPLAGPYNEQFF. The CDR3 DNA sequence: TGTGCCAGTAGTTCCCCACCGCCCCTAGCGGGTCCTTACAATGAGCAGTTCTTC.

V and J are TRBV5-6 and TRBJ1-2, with 7 bases aligning to TRBD1. This CDR3 comprises 16 residues. V trimming: 1 base; J trimming: 4 bases; junction bases outside the gene matches: 10. The germline gives CDR1 SGHDT, CDR2 YYEEEE. The CDR3 coding sequence is TGTGCCAGCAGCTTGTTATGGACAGGAGAAAGCTATGGCTACACCTTC. This gives the protein CASSLLWTGESYGYTF.

The rearrangement joins TRBV6-5 to TRBJ2-5, with unresolved D. The CDR3 is 16 residues long. V dropped 0 bases and J dropped 2 bases, with 13 bases sitting between them. CDR1 is MNHEY and CDR2 is SVGAGI in the germline V gene. CDR3 coding DNA: TGTGCCAGCAGTTACTCGATGGCTGCCCCTCAAGAGACCCAGTACTTC. Its protein product is CASSYSMAAPQETQYF.

The J gene is TRBJ1-1, the V gene TRBV19, with 7 bases matching TRBD1. The CDR3 is 13 residues long. CDR1 and CDR2 from the germline V gene are LNHDA and SQIVND (reference sequence). The ends lost 5 bases at V and 3 bases at J; junction bases unmatched: 3. The CDR3 nucleotides read TGTGCCAGTAGTTACCAGGGGGACACTGAAGCTTTCTTT. This encodes CASSYQGDTEAFF.

The rearrangement links TRBV14 to TRBJ2-7; the D gene is possibly TRBD1 (5 bases). The CDR3 extends over 14 amino acids. Germline CDR1 and CDR2: SGHDN and FVKESK. Trimming cost V 4 bases and J 2 bases, with 12 bases left between them. Here the CDR3 DNA reads TGTGCCAGCAGCCCCCGACAGTTAACCTACGAGCAGTACTTC. Protein sequence: CASSPRQLTYEQYF.

The chain employs TRBV11-3 and TRBJ2-3, with TRBD2 matching over 8 bases. Trimming took 4 bases from V and 2 from J; bases not matched to a gene: 8. CDR1 is SGHNT and CDR2 is YENEEA in the germline V gene. The CDR3 is 16 amino acids. The CDR3: CASSSLREAPTDTQYF. CDR3 in DNA: TGTGCCAGCAGCTCCCTGCGGGAGGCCCCCACAGATACGCAGTATTTT.

The V call is TRBV7-2, the J call TRBJ1-5, with D possibly TRBD1 on 6 matching bases. Germline V lookup: CDR1 SGHTA, CDR2 FQGNSA. The CDR3 length is 16 residues. V lost 5 bases, J lost 0 bases, and 14 bases lay in between. In DNA, the CDR3 is TGTGCCAGCAGCGAGGGAGGGGGGCTTAGCAATCAGCCCCAGCATTTT. The encoded protein is CASSEGGGLSNQPQHF.

The sample holds a few counts of this clone. The chain combines TRBV5-1 with TRBJ2-7; a possible D gene is TRBD1 (6 bases). This CDR3 is built from 13 residues. Trimming stripped 2 bases from V and 5 bases from J, with 11 bases between. The germline gives CDR1 SGHRS, CDR2 YFSETQ. CDR3 bases: TGCGCCAGCAGCTTAGTTCAGGGGAACGAGCAGTACTTC. Its translation is CASSLVQGNEQYF.

This chain joins TRBV10-3 and TRBJ1-1, with TRBD1 identical over 8 bases. The V gene end was trimmed by 6 bases and the J gene end by 3 bases; junction bases not matched to a gene: 12. Germline CDR1 is ENHRY and CDR2 is SYGVKD. This CDR3 has 16 amino acids. The CDR3 nucleotides are TGTGCCATCAGCGACCGTAACAGGGGGGTTTACACTGAAGCTTTCTTT. This codes for CAISDRNRGVYTEAFF.

The gene calls are TRBV27 and TRBJ1-1; D ambiguous. Germline values: CDR1 MNHEY, CDR2 SMNVEV (reference sequence). Deletions cut 3 bases from V and 1 base from J, with 6 bases between. The CDR3 contains 13 residues. The CDR3 nucleotides read TGTGCCAGCAGTTTCGGGAAGAACACTGAAGCTTTCTTT. Translation gives CASSFGKNTEAFF.

DNA for the CDR3: TGTGCCAGCAGCCAATCGCGGGGGGGCCCTGACAATGAGCAGTTCTTC. This codes for CASSQSRGGPDNEQFF. This chain uses TRBV16 with TRBJ2-1, with 9 bases matching TRBD2. The CDR3 spans 16 residues. CDR1 KGHSY and CDR2 FQNENV come from the germline V gene. The trim removed 0 bases at V and 5 bases at J, leaving 5 bases unmatched.

This rearrangement joins TRBV3-1 (or the pseudogene TRBV3-2) to TRBJ1-1, with D maybe TRBD1 (5 bases). Trimming left V 4 bases short and J 3 bases short, with 18 bases between. From germline, CDR1 is LGHDT and CDR2 YNNKEL (reference sequence). The CDR3 loop spans 16 amino acids. The CDR3 spells CASSPYRTGGDTEAFF. The CDR3 region has the DNA TGTGCCAGCAGCCCCTACCGGACGGGGGGAGACACTGAAGCTTTCTTT.

The chain is built from TRBV6-5 and TRBJ1-1, with a tentative D call TRBD1 (5 bases). The germline V and J ends were trimmed by 4 bases and 5 bases, with 14 bases remaining between them. The CDR3 runs to 14 residues. Germline CDR1 and CDR2: MNHEY and SVGAGI. The DNA of the CDR3 is TGTGCCAGCAGTTCGGGACTTCCCAAAACTGAAGCTTTCTTT. As protein: CASSSGLPKTEAFF.

V is TRBV9 and J is TRBJ1-2, with 8 positions matching TRBD1. Germline CDR1 reads SGDLS; CDR2 reads YYNGEE. V lost 0 bases to trimming and J lost 2 bases; unmatched junction nucleotides: 0. CDR3 size: 14 residues. CDR3 in amino acids: CASSVDRGNYGYTF. CDR3 sequence (DNA): TGTGCCAGCAGCGTAGACAGGGGGAACTATGGCTACACCTTC.

This clone was seen only once. The rearrangement links TRBV6-5 to TRBJ1-1; D is unresolved. Per germline, CDR1 MNHEY and CDR2 SVGAGI. The CDR3 has 12 residues. V was pared by 8 bases and J by 1 base, with 8 bases between. The CDR3 region is CASRLANTEAFF. The CDR3 nucleotides read TGTGCCAGCCGGTTAGCGAACACTGAAGCTTTCTTT.

V gene TRBV7-3 combines with J gene TRBJ1-6; 7 bases map to TRBD1. V was clipped by 5 bases and J by 10 bases; unmatched bases: 8. The CDR3 has 14 amino acids. In germline, CDR1 is SGHTA, CDR2 FQGTGA. CDR3 bases: TGTGCCAGCAGCCCCAACCGGGACAGCTCACCCCTCCACTTT. Translation gives CASSPNRDSSPLHF.

This chain joins TRBV3-1 (or the pseudogene TRBV3-2) and TRBJ2-3; unclear D gene. Germline loops: CDR1 LGHDT, CDR2 YNNKEL (reference sequence). V lost 2 bases and J 0 bases, leaving 6 bases between the germline ends. The CDR3 consists of 14 residues. CDR3 in DNA: TGTGCCAGCAGCCAACGCGGCAGCACAGATACGCAGTATTTT. It translates to CASSQRGSTDTQYF.

This sequence joins TRBV19 and TRBJ2-5; D unresolved. Germline V CDR1 and CDR2: LNHDA, SQIVND (reference sequence). This CDR3 has 13 residues. V was pared by 3 bases and J by 2 bases, with 7 bases between. The CDR3 bases are TGTGCCAGTAGTATTTCACAGCAAGAGACCCAGTACTTC. Protein sequence: CASSISQQETQYF.

The chain has TRBV6-5 and TRBJ1-2; the D gene is possibly TRBD1 (5 bases). Germline CDR1 is MNHEY and CDR2 is SVGAGI. This CDR3 comprises 13 residues. The germline V and J ends were trimmed by 5 bases and 4 bases, with 11 bases remaining between them. CDR3 bases: TGTGCCAGCAGTCCCGGGGGGATCTATGGCTACACCTTC. It specifies CASSPGGIYGYTF.

V and J are TRBV9 and TRBJ2-7; perhaps TRBD2 as D (6 bases). The CDR3 length is 14 residues. From germline, CDR1 is SGDLS and CDR2 YYNGEE. Trimming took off 0 bases at V and 2 bases at J, with 9 bases between the two ends. As DNA, the CDR3 is TGTGCCAGCAGCGTAGAGGCTAGCGCCTACGAGCAGTACTTC. Protein product: CASSVEASAYEQYF.

The chain uses TRBV19 and TRBJ1-3; 8 bases line up with TRBD1. Trimming cost V 6 bases and J 7 bases; bases outside gene matches: 11. Germline-derived CDR1 and CDR2 are LNHDA and SQIVND (reference sequence). The CDR3 runs 15 residues. The CDR3 spells CASSNTYRGANTIYF. The CDR3, as DNA: TGTGCCAGTAGCAATACCTACAGGGGGGCGAACACCATATATTTT.

V and J are TRBV6-1 and TRBJ1-2, with TRBD1 matching 11 bases. CDR1 MNHNS and CDR2 SASEGT come from the germline V gene. The CDR3 totals 16 residues. V lost 0 bases to trimming and J lost 6 bases; unmatched junction nucleotides: 6. In DNA form, the CDR3 reads TGTGCCAGCAGTGAAGCCGGTGGGACAGGGGGGCATGGCTACACCTTC. Amino acids: CASSEAGGTGGHGYTF.

The rearrangement uses TRBV6-6 and TRBJ1-6; 9 positions match TRBD1. This CDR3 region has 16 residues. Germline trimming cut 5 bases from V and 4 bases from J; bases unmatched to any gene: 6. Germline CDR1 MNHNY, CDR2 SVGAGI (reference sequence). The DNA of the CDR3 is TGTGCCAGCAGTCCACAGGGGGCGCGTTATAATTCACCCCTCCACTTT. It encodes CASSPQGARYNSPLHF.

V is TRBV18 and J is TRBJ2-5; unclear D gene. This CDR3 contains 13 residues. The ends were cut back, 2 bases at V and 4 bases at J, with 8 bases in the middle. The V gene's germline CDR1 is KGHSH and CDR2 LQKENI. The CDR3 bases are TGTGCCAGCTCACCAGGGTCGGGAGAGACCCAGTACTTC. Translating it yields CASSPGSGETQYF.

The gene calls are TRBV9 and TRBJ2-1; TRBD1 might be the D (5 bases). The CDR3 covers 16 residues. V dropped 4 bases and J dropped 5 bases, with 19 bases sitting between them. Looked up from germline, CDR1 is SGDLS and CDR2 is YYNGEE. Here the CDR3 DNA reads TGTGCCAGCAGCCCGATCGACAGACGATACGACAATGAGCAGTTCTTC. This codes for CASSPIDRRYDNEQFF.

J is TRBJ1-2 and V is TRBV5-1; no definite D call. V was trimmed by 0 bases and J by 0 bases, leaving 12 bases between them. The CDR3 is 16 amino acids. Germline loops: CDR1 SGHRS, CDR2 YFSETQ. This CDR3 is CASSLARGPSNYGYTF. Here the CDR3 DNA reads TGCGCCAGCAGCTTGGCCCGGGGTCCCTCTAACTATGGCTACACCTTC.

The chain links TRBV3-1 (or the pseudogene TRBV3-2) to TRBJ1-2; D ambiguous. Trimming shortened V by 3 bases and J by 5 bases, and 7 bases separated the two germline ends. The CDR3 is 12 residues long. Germline CDR1 and CDR2: LGHDT and YNNKEL (reference sequence). CDR3 in DNA: TGTGCCAGCAGCCAGTTCAGTTATGGCTACACCTTC. It translates to CASSQFSYGYTF.

The chain joins TRBV18 to TRBJ2-5; D may be TRBD1 (5 bases). This CDR3 spans 15 amino acids. The germline CDR1 and CDR2 sequences are KGHSH and LQKENI. V lost 4 bases and J 1 base, leaving 13 bases between the germline ends. CDR3 sequence: CASSRPSGLQETQYF. The CDR3 nucleotides read TGTGCCAGCTCACGCCCATCAGGGCTCCAAGAGACCCAGTACTTC.

The V and J genes are TRBV14 and TRBJ1-2, with TRBD1 matching over 7 bases. The trim removed 2 bases at V and 4 bases at J, leaving 7 bases unmatched. The CDR3 is 15 residues long. Germline CDR1 is SGHDN and CDR2 is FVKESK. CDR3 bases: TGTGCCAGCAGCCAAAACAGGGGCGCAGTCTATGGCTACACCTTC. Protein product: CASSQNRGAVYGYTF. Filled out from reference TRBV14 and TRBJ1-2, the complete variable domain reads EAGVTQFPSHSVIEKGQTVTLRCDPISGHDNLYWYRRVMGKEIKFLLHFVKESKQDESGMPNNRFLAERTGGTYSTLKVQPAELEDSGVYFCASSQNRGAVYGYTFGSGTRLTVV.

V is TRBV28 and J is TRBJ1-2, with D tentatively TRBD1 (6 bases). The V end lost 5 bases, the J end lost 4 bases, and 17 bases lay between the germline ends. Germline values: CDR1 MDHEN, CDR2 SYDVKM. There are 15 residues in the CDR3. The CDR3 nucleotides are TGTGCCAGCAGTCAACGTCGCGGACAGCTCTATGGCTACACCTTC. Residues: CASSQRRGQLYGYTF.

The chain links TRBV27 to TRBJ1-1; weak D call: TRBD1 (5 bases). The CDR3 is 15 amino acids. Germline V gene sequence: CDR1 MNHEY, CDR2 SMNVEV (reference sequence). The V end was cut by 7 bases, the J end by 2 bases, with 17 bases between. The CDR3 bases are TGTGCCAGCACCCAAAGGTTCGGGGGTAACACTGAAGCTTTCTTT. This sequence encodes CASTQRFGGNTEAFF.